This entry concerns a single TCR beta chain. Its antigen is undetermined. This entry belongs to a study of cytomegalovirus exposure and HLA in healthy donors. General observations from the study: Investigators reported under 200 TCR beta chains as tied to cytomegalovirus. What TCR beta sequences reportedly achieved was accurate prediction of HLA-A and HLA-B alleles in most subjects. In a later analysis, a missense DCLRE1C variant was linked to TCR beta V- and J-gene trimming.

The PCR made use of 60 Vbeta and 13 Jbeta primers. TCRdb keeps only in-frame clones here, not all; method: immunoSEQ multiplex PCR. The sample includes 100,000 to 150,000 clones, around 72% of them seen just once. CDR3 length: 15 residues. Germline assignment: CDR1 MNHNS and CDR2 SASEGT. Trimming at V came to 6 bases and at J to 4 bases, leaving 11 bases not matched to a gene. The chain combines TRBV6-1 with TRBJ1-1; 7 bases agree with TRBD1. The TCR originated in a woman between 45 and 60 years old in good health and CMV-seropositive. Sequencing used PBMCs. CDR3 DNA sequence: TGTGCCAGCAGACCCGACAGGGTTTTGAGCACTGAAGCTTTCTTT. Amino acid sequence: CASRPDRVLSTEAFF.